These 17 T cell receptor beta chains came from one sample sequenced in a study of T cells in Graves' hyperthyroidism and ophthalmopathy. Amplified TCR beta CDR3 regions came from RNA transcripts. The HTBI set primed first-round TCR CDR3 RT-PCR. Using its own MiXCR run on the multiplex PCR reads, TCRdb lists one record per CDR3 protein. The repertoire consists of nearly 250,000 distinct CDR3 sequences, with about 25% occurring once and the leading ten covering roughly 32%. Sequencing was carried out using blood. The receptors were gathered from a middle-aged woman with Graves' ophthalmopathy.

A few counts support this clonotype. A read error is possible here, since a much larger clone lies one base away. The chain recombines TRBV30 with TRBJ1-3, with D hard to call. Germline V gives CDR1 GTSNPN, CDR2 SVGIG (reference sequence). CDR3 size: 14 residues. Written as DNA, the CDR3 is TGTGCCTGGAGTGTCGCCAGCTCTGGATACACCATATATTTT. Amino acid sequence: CAWSVASSGYTIYF.

The rearrangement uses TRBV4-1 and TRBJ1-1, with D perhaps matching TRBD1 (6 bases). Between the trimmed V and J ends, which lost 4 bases and 2 bases, there was a span of 17 bases. CDR3 length: 16 residues. Per germline, CDR1 MGHRA and CDR2 YSYEKL. The CDR3 nucleotides are TGCGCCAGCAGCCCCTATAACAGGGAAACCAACACTGAAGCTTTCTTT. The encoded protein is CASSPYNRETNTEAFF.

This clonotype was seen a few times. The chain combines TRBV20-1 with TRBJ2-7, with unresolved D. Germline V CDR1 and CDR2: DFQATT, SNEGSKA (reference sequence). There are 17 residues in the CDR3. V gave up 0 bases and J gave up 2 bases, with 20 bases separating them. Here the CDR3 DNA reads TGCAGTGCTAGAGATAGCCCCTCATACTCCCTCGCCTACGAGCAGTACTTC. Its protein is CSARDSPSYSLAYEQYF.

This clonotype was seen many times. For the CDR3, the DNA is TGTGCCAGCAGCGTCGCCCGGACTAGCTGTCCCTACGAGCAGTACTTC. Its translation: CASSVARTSCPYEQYF. This rearrangement joins TRBV11-1 to TRBJ2-7, with TRBD2 matching 8 bases. J was trimmed by 2 bases and V by 5 bases; bases with no gene match: 11. The germline V gene has CDR1 SGHAT and CDR2 FQDESV (reference sequence). This CDR3 comprises 16 residues.

The gene calls are TRBV20-1 and TRBJ2-5, with TRBD2 matching 9 bases. The CDR3 covers 16 residues. Germline lookup yields CDR1 DFQATT and CDR2 SNEGSKA (reference sequence). The trim removed 0 bases at V and 4 bases at J, leaving 9 bases unmatched. The CDR3 bases are TGCAGTGCTAGAGATTATGCGGGAGGGTTAAGAGAGACCCAGTACTTC. Residues: CSARDYAGGLRETQYF.

This sequence joins TRBV6-5 and TRBJ1-5; D is unclear. CDR1 and CDR2 from the germline V gene are MNHEY and SVGAGI. The V end was cut by 0 bases, the J end by 15 bases, with 15 bases between. This CDR3 is 13 amino acids long. The CDR3 region has the DNA TGTGCCAGCAGTTACTCACCGGACGGTGGGCGGCATTTT. Translating gives CASSYSPDGGRHF.

This clonotype has ten or more counts. The V and J genes are TRBV30 and TRBJ2-7; 7 nucleotides align to TRBD2. V was clipped by 3 bases and J by 4 bases; unmatched bases: 6. The CDR3 contains 13 residues. CDR1 and CDR2 from the germline V gene are GTSNPN and SVGIG (reference sequence). DNA of the CDR3: TGTGCCTGGAGAGAAGCGGGGTCGTACGAGCAGTACTTC. Amino acids: CAWREAGSYEQYF.

This clonotype was seen many times. The gene calls are TRBV29-1 and TRBJ1-2; 11 nucleotides line up with TRBD1. After removal of 7 bases from V and 5 bases from J, the junction contained 3 bases not matched to a gene. Germline V gene data show CDR1 as SQVTM and CDR2 as ANQGSEA. The CDR3 totals 12 residues. CDR3 sequence reads: CSGGTGGYGYTF. DNA of the CDR3: TGCAGCGGTGGGACAGGGGGATATGGCTACACCTTC.

The rearrangement links TRBV4-2 to TRBJ2-7; D unclear. Germline loops: CDR1 LGHNA, CDR2 YNFKEQ. V lost 1 base, J lost 3 bases, and 13 bases lay in between. CDR3 size: 15 residues. This CDR3 reads CASSQVGDSYYEQYF. In nucleotides, the CDR3 is TGTGCCAGCAGCCAAGTAGGAGACTCCTACTACGAGCAGTACTTC.

This clonotype was counted at least ten times. Germline is not matched at one junction end, which may reflect a read error. The genes are TRBV28 and TRBJ1-1, with 7 bases identical to TRBD1. CDR1 MDHEN and CDR2 SYDVKM come from the germline V gene. The CDR3 runs 12 residues. The CDR3 region is CASSSRQGLTLF. The DNA for the CDR3 is TGTGCCAGCAGTTCCCGACAGGGTTTGACTCTCTTT.

This clonotype was seen ten or more times. This chain connects TRBV10-3 to TRBJ2-4; tentatively, D is TRBD1 (6 bases). The CDR3 length is 15 residues. The germline V and J ends were trimmed by 4 bases and 2 bases, with 12 bases remaining between them. Germline values: CDR1 ENHRY, CDR2 SYGVKD. CDR3 sequence reads: CAISVDRTSKNIQYF. The DNA for the CDR3 is TGTGCCATCAGTGTCGACAGGACATCCAAAAACATTCAGTACTTC.

In this sample, this clonotype turned up many times. The chain's CDR3 is CATSRDLGAQGTEAFF. CDR3 bases: TGTGCCACCAGCAGAGATTTGGGGGCGCAAGGCACTGAAGCTTTCTTT. V is TRBV15 and J is TRBJ1-1; D may be TRBD1 (6 bases). Germline V gene data show CDR1 as LNHNV and CDR2 as YYDKDF (reference sequence). The CDR3 is 16 amino acids. The germline V and J ends were trimmed by 0 bases and 4 bases, with 15 bases remaining between them. Filled out from reference TRBV15 and TRBJ1-1, the complete variable domain reads DAMVIQNPRYQVTQFGKPVTLSCSQTLNHNVMYWYQQKSSQAPKLLFHYYDKDFNNEADTPDNFQSRRPNTSFCFLDIRSPGLGDTAMYLCATSRDLGAQGTEAFFGQGTRLTVV.

This clonotype was recorded at least ten times. This chain links TRBV2 with TRBJ2-7; D may match TRBD1 or TRBD2 (5 bases each). Germline V gene sequence: CDR1 SNHLY, CDR2 FYNNEI. Trimming cost V 10 bases and J 4 bases, with 23 bases left between them. This CDR3 spans 15 amino acids. The CDR3 coding sequence is TGTGCCACCAAAAGAATCCGGGACCCGGGGTACGAGCAGTACTTC. The encoded protein is CATKRIRDPGYEQYF.

This clonotype has at least ten counts. This chain links TRBV7-9 with TRBJ2-5, with no clear D. The CDR3 extends over 13 amino acids. V was shortened by 6 bases and J by 5 bases, with 13 bases between the two germline ends. Per the germline V gene, CDR1 is SEHNR and CDR2 is FQNEAQ (reference sequence). CDR3 in DNA: TGTGCCAGCAGTTTGGATAGCAGGGAGACCCAGTACTTC. Translation: CASSLDSRETQYF. Supplemented by reference TRBV7-9 and TRBJ2-5, the full variable domain reads DTGVSQNPRHKITKRGQNVTFRCDPISEHNRLYWYRQTLGQGPEFLTYFQNEAQLEKSRLLSDRFSAERPKGSFSTLEIQRTEQGDSAMYLCASSLDSRETQYFGPGTRLLVL.

The sample holds many counts of this clonotype. The chain links TRBV15 to TRBJ2-7; TRBD2 aligns across 12 bases. V lost 3 bases, J lost 6 bases, and 9 bases stayed unmatched. CDR3 length equals 16 residues. Germline-derived CDR1 and CDR2 are LNHNV and YYDKDF (reference sequence). The CDR3 here is CATSSPTSGRPFEQYF. Written as DNA, the CDR3 is TGTGCCACCAGCAGTCCGACTAGCGGGAGACCCTTCGAGCAGTACTTC.

This clonotype has only a few counts. The DNA of the CDR3 is TGTGCCAGCAGTGAAATAGCGGCAGACTACGAGCAGTACTTC. It translates to CASSEIAADYEQYF. The rearrangement joins TRBV2 to TRBJ2-7; tentative D call: TRBD2 (6 bases). The germline V and J ends were trimmed by 2 bases and 3 bases, with 11 bases remaining between them. CDR1 and CDR2 (germline): SNHLY, FYNNEI. This CDR3 is built from 14 residues. The whole variable domain, filled in from reference TRBV2 and TRBJ2-7, reads EPEVTQTPSHQVTQMGQEVILRCVPISNHLYFYWYRQILGQKVEFLVSFYNNEISEKSEIFDDQFSVERPDGSNFTLKIRSTKLEDSAMYFCASSEIAADYEQYFGPGTRLTVT.

This clonotype was counted many times. The V call is TRBV7-9, the J call TRBJ2-5; 9 bases fit TRBD1. V gave up 4 bases and J gave up 4 bases; unmatched junction bases: 4. The CDR3 consists of 14 residues. Germline V lookup: CDR1 SEHNR, CDR2 FQNEAQ (reference sequence). This CDR3 reads CASSSSTGGETQYF. The CDR3 bases are TGTGCCAGCAGCTCTTCGACAGGGGGAGAGACCCAGTACTTC.